The 6 T cell receptor beta chains presented below share a single source sample, sequenced in a study of memory CD4+ T cells and cytomegalovirus serostatus. Sequencing used immunoSEQ multiplex PCR; TCRdb keeps in-frame clones, though not all of them. Among fewer than 50,000 clones, approximately 79% were seen once, and the ten largest hold approximately 5%. The sort gate was single viable CD3+CD4+CD8-CD45RO+ cells for memory CD4+ T cells. The specimen was memory CD4+ T cells from blood. Every receptor here comes from an adult in good health and CMV-seropositive.

The V and J genes are TRBV7-9 and TRBJ1-1, with unresolved D. This CDR3 is 13 amino acids long. Germline V CDR1 and CDR2: SEHNR, FQNEAQ (reference sequence). V was trimmed by 3 bases and J by 1 base, leaving 6 bases between them. The CDR3, as DNA: TGTGCCAGCAGCTTTTCGGGGAACACTGAAGCTTTCTTT. Protein sequence: CASSFSGNTEAFF.

The chain uses TRBV29-1 and TRBJ2-3; 7 bases agree with TRBD1. The CDR3 consists of 12 residues. Germline loops: CDR1 SQVTM, CDR2 ANQGSEA. V lost 5 bases, J lost 5 bases, and 4 bases stayed unmatched. This chain's CDR3 is CSVSGQLDTQYF. The CDR3 nucleotides read TGCAGCGTTTCGGGACAGTTAGATACGCAGTATTTT.

This chain connects TRBV6-1 to TRBJ1-1; the match to TRBD1 covers 9 bases. The CDR3 is 14 residues long. CDR1 is MNHNS and CDR2 is SASEGT in the germline V gene. The ends lost 6 bases at V and 2 bases at J; junction bases unmatched: 4. CDR3 sequence: CASRWGQGNTEAFF. Here the CDR3 DNA reads TGTGCCAGCAGATGGGGACAGGGTAACACTGAAGCTTTCTTT.

The V gene is TRBV28, the J gene TRBJ2-3; 7 positions match TRBD2. The length of the CDR3 is 14 residues. The trim removed 7 bases at V and 2 bases at J, leaving 6 bases unmatched. The germline V gene encodes CDR1 MDHEN and CDR2 SYDVKM. As DNA, the CDR3 is TGTGCCAGCAAGACGGGAGGATCCACAGATACGCAGTATTTT. This codes for CASKTGGSTDTQYF.

The chain is built from TRBV6-4 and TRBJ1-2; no reliable D call. The V end was cut by 0 bases, the J end by 7 bases, with 21 bases between. CDR3 length: 17 residues. From germline, CDR1 is MRHNA and CDR2 SNTAGT. Written as DNA, the CDR3 is TGTGCCAGCAGTGACTCGAAGCAATCACACTTCCCGGGTGGCTACACCTTC. This encodes CASSDSKQSHFPGGYTF.

The chain carries TRBV10-2 and TRBJ2-2; D remains unclear. This CDR3 is 13 amino acids long. The V gene lost 4 bases and the J gene lost 1 base, with 4 bases spanning the gap. Looked up from germline, CDR1 is WSHSY and CDR2 is SAAADI. CDR3 sequence reads: CASSGLNTGELFF. The CDR3 nucleotides are TGCGCCAGCAGTGGGTTGAACACCGGGGAGCTGTTTTTT.